Listed below are T cell receptor beta chains from one sample, sequenced in a study of cytomegalovirus exposure and HLA in healthy donors. Repertoires were generated with immunoSEQ multiplex PCR, while TCRdb's copy carries only in-frame clones and drops some. The table includes under 200,000 clones, 80% to 90% detected once. The sample comprised PBMCs. These receptors were collected from a woman between 18 and 30 years old in good health and CMV-seronegative. Both conserved end residues are part of each CDR3. D genes are given only for firm matches. Some rows have no size entry. The others give once, few or many, or a class for an expanded clone.

cdr3_aa	cdr3_nt	d_call	j_call	v_call	clone_size
CASRQVQSNYGYTF	TGTGCCAGCAGGCAAGTACAGAGTAACTATGGCTACACCTTC	NA	TRBJ1-2	TRBV6-1	NA
CASSISSNQPQHF	TGTGCCAGTAGTATAAGCAGCAATCAGCCCCAGCATTTT	NA	TRBJ1-5	TRBV19	NA
CASSLTLGTYNEKLFF	TGTGCCAGCAGCCTGACTTTGGGGACTTATAATGAAAAACTGTTTTTT	NA	TRBJ1-4	TRBV5-6	few
CASSSKGGSEQYF	TGTGCCAGCAGTTCAAAAGGGGGAAGCGAGCAGTACTTC	NA	TRBJ2-7	TRBV7-9	NA
CASSGTLQGRKADTQYF	TGTGCCAGCAGCGGGACTTTACAGGGGAGGAAAGCAGATACGCAGTATTTT	NA	TRBJ2-3	TRBV9	NA
CAIRPQGVNEKLFF	TGTGCCATCAGGCCACAGGGGGTAAATGAAAAACTGTTTTTT	TRBD1	TRBJ1-4	TRBV10-3	once
CASSVRTSGKGTDTQYF	TGTGCCAGCAGCGTACGAACTAGCGGCAAGGGCACAGATACGCAGTATTTT	TRBD2	TRBJ2-3	TRBV9	NA
CASSPGQGRGTDTQYF	TGTGCCAGCAGCCCAGGACAGGGTAGAGGCACAGATACGCAGTATTTT	TRBD1	TRBJ2-3	TRBV11-3	NA
CASSLPGAGGSETQYF	TGCGCCAGCAGCCTCCCAGGGGCGGGGGGGAGTGAGACCCAGTACTTC	TRBD2	TRBJ2-5	TRBV4-1	NA
CASSPPTRQGYEQYF	TGTGCCAGCTCACCACCCACTAGACAGGGGTACGAGCAGTACTTC	TRBD1	TRBJ2-7	TRBV18	NA
CATRPGTANYGYTF	TGTGCCACCAGACCAGGGACAGCCAACTATGGCTACACCTTC	TRBD1	TRBJ1-2	TRBV15	NA
CASSEQGIGEKLFF	TGTGCCAGCAGCGAACAGGGTATCGGTGAAAAACTGTTTTTT	NA	TRBJ1-4	TRBV2	NA
CASSYVPGEYEQYF	TGTGCCAGCAGTTACGTACCGGGGGAATACGAGCAGTACTTC	NA	TRBJ2-7	TRBV6-6	NA
CASSEWSVNTEAFF	TGTGCCAGCAGTGAATGGAGCGTGAACACTGAAGCTTTCTTT	NA	TRBJ1-1	TRBV2	NA
CASSKADVGAQPQHF	TGTGCCAGCAGTAAAGCCGATGTGGGGGCCCAGCCCCAGCATTTT	NA	TRBJ1-5	TRBV6-1	NA
CASKPGQSNNEQFF	TGTGCCAGCAAACCGGGACAGTCCAACAATGAGCAGTTCTTC	TRBD1	TRBJ2-1	TRBV2	NA
CSANGDKSGRYTF	TGCAGCGCAAATGGGGACAAGTCGGGGCGCTACACCTTC	NA	TRBJ1-2	TRBV29-1	NA
CASSLQEDTEAFF	TGTGCCAGCAGCTTACAGGAGGACACTGAAGCTTTCTTT	NA	TRBJ1-1	TRBV11-2	NA
CASSLVLAGYEQYF	TGTGCCAGCAGCTTAGTACTAGCGGGCTACGAGCAGTACTTC	TRBD2	TRBJ2-7	TRBV7-2	NA
CASSSRGLYEQYF	TGTGCCAGCAGCTCCCGGGGTCTCTACGAGCAGTACTTC	NA	TRBJ2-7	TRBV7-9	NA
CASSLYGQGTYEQYF	TGTGCCAGCAGCTTGTATGGACAGGGGACTTACGAGCAGTACTTC	TRBD1	TRBJ2-7	TRBV5-5	once
CASSVVRGRGTGELFF	TGTGCCAGCAGCGTAGTAAGGGGGCGCGGGACCGGGGAGCTGTTTTTT	TRBD1	TRBJ2-2	TRBV9	NA
CASSLETGLNTEAFF	TGCGCCAGCAGCTTGGAAACAGGACTGAACACTGAAGCTTTCTTT	NA	TRBJ1-1	TRBV5-1	NA
CAGDRVERF	TGTGCCGGCGACAGGGTGGAGAGGTTT	TRBD1	TRBJ1-4	TRBV30	NA
CASSQSGGASDTQYF	TGTGCCAGCTCTCAAAGTGGGGGGGCCTCAGATACGCAGTATTTT	NA	TRBJ2-3	TRBV18	NA
CAGGQGNEQFF	TGTGCCGGGGGACAGGGCAATGAGCAGTTCTTC	TRBD1	TRBJ2-1	TRBV6-5	NA
CATRDSGDGYTF	TGTGCCACCAGGGACAGCGGAGATGGCTACACCTTC	NA	TRBJ1-2	TRBV15	NA
CASSQLAGGLAEQFF	TGCGCCAGCAGCCAACTAGCGGGGGGGCTCGCTGAGCAGTTCTTC	TRBD2	TRBJ2-1	TRBV5-1	NA
CASSQADEGSPLHF	TGCGCCAGCAGCCAAGCGGATGAGGGCTCACCCCTCCACTTT	NA	TRBJ1-6	TRBV4-1	few